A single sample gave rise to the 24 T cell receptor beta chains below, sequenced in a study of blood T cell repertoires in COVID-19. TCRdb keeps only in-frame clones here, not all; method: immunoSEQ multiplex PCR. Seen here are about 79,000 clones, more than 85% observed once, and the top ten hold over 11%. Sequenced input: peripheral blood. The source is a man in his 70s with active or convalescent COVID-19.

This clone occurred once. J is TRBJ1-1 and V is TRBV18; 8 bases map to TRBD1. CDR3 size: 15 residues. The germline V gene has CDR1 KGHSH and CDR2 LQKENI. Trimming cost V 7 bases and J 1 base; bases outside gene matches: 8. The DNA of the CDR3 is TGTGCCAGCTACCAACAGGGGGGACAGAACACTGAAGCTTTCTTT. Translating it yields CASYQQGGQNTEAFF.

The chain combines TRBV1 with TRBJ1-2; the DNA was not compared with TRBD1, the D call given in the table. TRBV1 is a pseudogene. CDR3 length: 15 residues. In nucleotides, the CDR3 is TGCACCAGCAGCCAAGAGCGGGACAGACTCTATGGCTACACCTTC. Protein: CTSSQERDRLYGYTF.

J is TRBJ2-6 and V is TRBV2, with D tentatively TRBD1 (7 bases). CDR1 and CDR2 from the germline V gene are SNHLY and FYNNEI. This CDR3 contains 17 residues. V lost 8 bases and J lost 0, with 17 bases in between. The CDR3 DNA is TGTGCCAGCGCGGGACAGCGACTAAGCTCTGGGGCCAACGTCCTGACTTTC. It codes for CASAGQRLSSGANVLTF.

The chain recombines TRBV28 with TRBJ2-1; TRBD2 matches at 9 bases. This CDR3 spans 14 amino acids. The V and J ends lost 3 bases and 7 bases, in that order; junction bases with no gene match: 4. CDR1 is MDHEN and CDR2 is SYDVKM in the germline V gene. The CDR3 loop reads CASSLGTSRNEQFF. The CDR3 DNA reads TGTGCCAGCAGTTTGGGGACTAGCAGGAATGAGCAGTTCTTC.

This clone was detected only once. CDR3 protein: CASRAGTGLSYNEQFF. CDR3 nucleotides: TGTGCCAGCAGGGCCGGGACTGGGCTCTCCTACAATGAGCAGTTCTTC. The V and J genes are TRBV5-4 and TRBJ2-1, with TRBD2 as a possible D gene (6 bases). Per the germline V gene, CDR1 is SGHNT and CDR2 is YYREEE (reference sequence). The CDR3 runs to 16 residues. Trimming removed 5 bases from V and 0 bases from J, with 15 bases in between.

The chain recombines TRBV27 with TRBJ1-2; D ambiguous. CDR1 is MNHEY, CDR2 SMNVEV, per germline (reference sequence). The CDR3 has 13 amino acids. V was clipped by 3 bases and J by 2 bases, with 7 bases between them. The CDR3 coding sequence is TGTGCCAGCAGTTTCAGCGTCAACTATGGCTACACCTTC. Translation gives CASSFSVNYGYTF.

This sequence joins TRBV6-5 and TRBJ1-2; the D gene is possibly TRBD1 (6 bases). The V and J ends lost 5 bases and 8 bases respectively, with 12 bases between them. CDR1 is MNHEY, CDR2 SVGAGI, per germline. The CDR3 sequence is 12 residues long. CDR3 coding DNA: TGTGCCAGCAGTCGGGGGGGGCTGGGCTACACCTTC. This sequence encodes CASSRGGLGYTF.

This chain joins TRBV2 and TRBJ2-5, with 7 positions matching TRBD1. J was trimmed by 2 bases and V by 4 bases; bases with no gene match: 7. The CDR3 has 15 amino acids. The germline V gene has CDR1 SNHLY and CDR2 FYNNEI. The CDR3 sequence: CASSAWTGRQETQYF. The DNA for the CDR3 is TGTGCCAGCAGTGCTTGGACAGGCAGACAAGAGACCCAGTACTTC.

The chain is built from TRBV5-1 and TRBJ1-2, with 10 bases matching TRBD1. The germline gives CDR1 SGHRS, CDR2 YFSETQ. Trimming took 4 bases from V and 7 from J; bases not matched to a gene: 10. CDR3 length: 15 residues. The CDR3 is CASSPGTGEVGGYTF. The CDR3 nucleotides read TGCGCCAGCAGCCCCGGGACAGGGGAGGTTGGTGGCTACACCTTC.

The CDR3 DNA reads TGTGCCAGCAGCTCCCTAACTGGGCTATCTCGGGAGACCCAGTACTTC. Its protein product is CASSSLTGLSRETQYF. The chain uses TRBV14 and TRBJ2-5; D gene uncertain. Germline V gives CDR1 SGHDN, CDR2 FVKESK. CDR3 length equals 16 residues. The V gene lost 5 bases and the J gene lost 5 bases, with 21 bases spanning the gap.

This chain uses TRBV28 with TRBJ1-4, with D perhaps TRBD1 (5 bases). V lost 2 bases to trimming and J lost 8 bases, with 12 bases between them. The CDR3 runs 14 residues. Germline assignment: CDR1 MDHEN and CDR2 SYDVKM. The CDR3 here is CASSLQGVEEKLFF. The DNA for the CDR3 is TGTGCCAGCAGTTTACAAGGGGTCGAGGAAAAACTGTTTTTT.

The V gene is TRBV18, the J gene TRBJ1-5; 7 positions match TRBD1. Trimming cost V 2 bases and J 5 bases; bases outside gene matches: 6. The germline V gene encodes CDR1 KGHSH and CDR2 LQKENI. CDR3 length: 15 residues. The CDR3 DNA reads TGTGCCAGCTCACCATCCCTTACAGGGGATCAGCCCCAGCATTTT. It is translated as CASSPSLTGDQPQHF.

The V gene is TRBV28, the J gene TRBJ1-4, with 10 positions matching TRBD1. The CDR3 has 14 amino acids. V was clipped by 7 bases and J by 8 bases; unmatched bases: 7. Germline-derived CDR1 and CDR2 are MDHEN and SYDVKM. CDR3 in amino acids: CASKTPGQGEKLFF. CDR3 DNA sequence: TGTGCCAGCAAGACCCCGGGACAGGGGGAAAAACTGTTTTTT. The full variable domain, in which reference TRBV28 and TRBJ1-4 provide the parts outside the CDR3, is DVKVTQSSRYLVKRTGEKVFLECVQDMDHENMFWYRQDPGLGLRLIYFSYDVKMKEKGDIPEGYSVSREKKERFSLILESASTNQTSMYLCASKTPGQGEKLFFGSGTQLSVL.

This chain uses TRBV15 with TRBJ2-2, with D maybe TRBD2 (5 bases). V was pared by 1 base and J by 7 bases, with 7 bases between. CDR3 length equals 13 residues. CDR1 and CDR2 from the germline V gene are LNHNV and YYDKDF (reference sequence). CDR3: CATSRVARGELFF. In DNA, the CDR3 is TGTGCCACCAGCAGAGTAGCGCGCGGGGAGCTGTTTTTT.

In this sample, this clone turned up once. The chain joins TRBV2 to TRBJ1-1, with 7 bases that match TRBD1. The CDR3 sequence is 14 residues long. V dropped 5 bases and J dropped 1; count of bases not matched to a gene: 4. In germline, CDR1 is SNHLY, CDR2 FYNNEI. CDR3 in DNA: TGTGCCAGCAGTCAAGGGGGCGAGAACACTGAAGCTTTCTTT. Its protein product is CASSQGGENTEAFF. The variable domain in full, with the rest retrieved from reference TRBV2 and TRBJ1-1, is EPEVTQTPSHQVTQMGQEVILRCVPISNHLYFYWYRQILGQKVEFLVSFYNNEISEKSEIFDDQFSVERPDGSNFTLKIRSTKLEDSAMYFCASSQGGENTEAFFGQGTRLTVV.

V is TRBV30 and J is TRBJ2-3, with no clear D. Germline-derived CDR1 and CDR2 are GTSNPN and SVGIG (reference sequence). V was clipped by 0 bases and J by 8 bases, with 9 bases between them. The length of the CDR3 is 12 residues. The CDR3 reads CAWSVSRGTQYF. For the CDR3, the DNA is TGTGCCTGGAGTGTATCTCGAGGTACGCAGTATTTT.

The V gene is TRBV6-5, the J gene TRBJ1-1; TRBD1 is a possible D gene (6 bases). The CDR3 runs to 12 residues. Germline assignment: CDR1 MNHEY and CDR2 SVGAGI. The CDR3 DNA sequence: TGTCCAAACAGGACAGTGAACACTGAAGCTTTCTTT. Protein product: CPNRTVNTEAFF.

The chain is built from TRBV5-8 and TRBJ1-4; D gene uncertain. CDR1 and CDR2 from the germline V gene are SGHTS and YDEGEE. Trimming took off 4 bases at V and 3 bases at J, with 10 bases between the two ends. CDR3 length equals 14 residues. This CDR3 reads CASSRGFSNEKLFF. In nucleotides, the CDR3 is TGTGCCAGCAGCCGGGGATTTTCTAATGAAAAACTGTTTTTT. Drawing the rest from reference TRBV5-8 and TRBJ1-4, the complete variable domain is EAGVTQSPTHLIKTRGQQATLRCSPISGHTSVYWYQQALGLGLQFLLWYDEGEERNRGNFPPRFSGRQFPNYSSELNVNALELEDSALYLCASSRGFSNEKLFFGSGTQLSVL.

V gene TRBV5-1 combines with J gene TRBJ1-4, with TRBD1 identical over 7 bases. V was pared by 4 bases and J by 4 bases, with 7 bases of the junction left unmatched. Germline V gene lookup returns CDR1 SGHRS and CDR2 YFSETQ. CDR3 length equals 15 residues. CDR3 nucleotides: TGCGCCAGCAGCCCAGGGACAGCTAGTAATGAAAAACTGTTTTTT. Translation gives CASSPGTASNEKLFF.

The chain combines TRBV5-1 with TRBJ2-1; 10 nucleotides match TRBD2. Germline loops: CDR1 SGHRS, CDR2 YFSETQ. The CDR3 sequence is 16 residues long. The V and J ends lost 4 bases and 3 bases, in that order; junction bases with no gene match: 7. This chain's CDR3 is CASSGGAGGGYNEQFF. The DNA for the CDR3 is TGCGCCAGCAGCGGTGGAGCGGGAGGGGGCTACAATGAGCAGTTCTTC.

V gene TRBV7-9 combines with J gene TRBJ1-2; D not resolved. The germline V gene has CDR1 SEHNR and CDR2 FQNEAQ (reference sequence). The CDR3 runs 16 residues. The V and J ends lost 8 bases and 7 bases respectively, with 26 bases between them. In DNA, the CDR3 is TGTGCCAGCGCCTATCTCGACGGACTATGGTTGGGTGGCTACACCTTC. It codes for CASAYLDGLWLGGYTF. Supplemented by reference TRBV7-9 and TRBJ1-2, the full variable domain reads DTGVSQNPRHKITKRGQNVTFRCDPISEHNRLYWYRQTLGQGPEFLTYFQNEAQLEKSRLLSDRFSAERPKGSFSTLEIQRTEQGDSAMYLCASAYLDGLWLGGYTFGSGTRLTVV.

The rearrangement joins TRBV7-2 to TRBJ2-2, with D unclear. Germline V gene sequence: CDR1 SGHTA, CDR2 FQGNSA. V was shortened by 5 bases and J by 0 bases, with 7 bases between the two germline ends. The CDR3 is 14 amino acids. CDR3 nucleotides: TGTGCCAGCAGCATCGACTCGAACACCGGGGAGCTGTTTTTT. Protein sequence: CASSIDSNTGELFF. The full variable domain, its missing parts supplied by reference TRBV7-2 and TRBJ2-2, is GAGVSQSPSNKVTEKGKDVELRCDPISGHTALYWYRQSLGQGLEFLIYFQGNSAPDKSGLPSDRFSAERTGGSVSTLTIQRTQQEDSAVYLCASSIDSNTGELFFGEGSRLTVL.

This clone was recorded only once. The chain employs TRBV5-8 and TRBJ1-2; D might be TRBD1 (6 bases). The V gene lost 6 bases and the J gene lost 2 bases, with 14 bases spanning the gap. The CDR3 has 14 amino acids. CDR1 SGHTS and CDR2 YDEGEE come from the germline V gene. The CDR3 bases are TGTGCCAGCAACACGGACAGATCGAACTATGGCTACACCTTC. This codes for CASNTDRSNYGYTF.

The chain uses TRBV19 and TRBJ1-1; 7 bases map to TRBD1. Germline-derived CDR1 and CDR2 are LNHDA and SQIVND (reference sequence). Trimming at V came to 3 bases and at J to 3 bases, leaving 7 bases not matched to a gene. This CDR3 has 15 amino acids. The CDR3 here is CASSINWQGDTEAFF. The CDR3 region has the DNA TGTGCCAGTAGTATTAATTGGCAGGGGGACACTGAAGCTTTCTTT.